The 18 T cell receptor beta chains given below trace back to one sample, sequenced in a study of T cell clonality in common variable immunodeficiency. Regarding the study as a whole: In common variable immunodeficiency, TCR beta chains reportedly carried fewer deletions and N-nucleotide insertions.

Their antigen targets remain unknown. Libraries were prepared by immunoSEQ multiplex PCR; TCRdb keeps only in-frame clonotypes and omits some of them. Altogether about 26,000 clones were found in the sample, and no singletons occur. Input material: peripheral blood mononuclear cells. These receptors were obtained from a human donor with common variable immunodeficiency.

Concerning this clone itself: The read comes to an end 3 residues before the CDR3 does, leaving the germline J gene to fill in the end. The rearrangement uses TRBV30 and TRBJ1-5; D is undetermined. CDR1 and CDR2 from the germline V gene are GTSNPN and SVGIG (reference sequence). This CDR3 has 13 amino acids. Between the trimmed V and J ends, which lost 5 bases and 3 bases, there was a span of 11 bases. The part of the CDR3 DNA that was read is TGTGCCTGGGCGAGGACTAACAATCAGCCC. It encodes CAWARTNNQP. The entire CDR3 protein is CAWARTNNQPQHF.

In its sample, this clone was seen a few times. The read is 3 residues too short to cover the CDR3 end, so that end is filled in from the germline J gene. The chain couples TRBV6-1 to TRBJ1-5, with 8 nucleotides matching TRBD1. The CDR3 is 15 residues long. V trimming: 4 bases; J trimming: 5 bases; junction bases outside the gene matches: 7. Looked up from germline, CDR1 is MNHNS and CDR2 is SASEGT. The part of the CDR3 DNA that was read is TGTGCCAGCAGTGCTGCCGGGACAGGCTATCAGCCC. It yields the protein CASSAAGTGYQP. The CDR3 in full is CASSAAGTGYQPQHF.

This clone was recorded many times. The sequenced fragment ends 3 residues before the CDR3 boundary, so the rest is inferred from the germline J gene. V gene TRBV19 combines with J gene TRBJ2-3; 8 bases match TRBD2. CDR1 LNHDA and CDR2 SQIVND come from the germline V gene (reference sequence). The trim removed 5 bases at V and 6 bases at J, leaving 13 bases unmatched. This CDR3 is 16 amino acids long. The DNA read from the CDR3 is TGTGCCAGTAGTTATCGGAGCGGGAGAATCGGCGATACG. This encodes CASSYRSGRIGDT. The whole CDR3 region reads CASSYRSGRIGDTQYF. Drawing the rest from reference TRBV19 and TRBJ2-3, the complete variable domain is DGGITQSPKYLFRKEGQNVTLSCEQNLNHDAMYWYRQDPGQGLRLIYYSQIVNDFQKGDIAEGYSVSREKKESFPLTVTSAQKNPTAFYLCASSYRSGRIGDTQYFGPGTRLTVL.

In this sample, this clone turned up a few times. The read ends 3 residues early relative to the CDR3; the germline J gene fills the gap. The J gene is TRBJ1-1, the V gene TRBV19, with a weak D call TRBD1 (6 bases). Germline V CDR1 and CDR2: LNHDA, SQIVND (reference sequence). This CDR3 region has 12 residues. The V and J ends lost 5 bases and 7 bases respectively, with 11 bases between them. The part of the CDR3 DNA that was read is TGTGCCAGTAGTGAGGGAGGGGGTGAA. This sequence encodes CASSEGGGE. The full CDR3 protein is CASSEGGGEAFF. Supplemented by reference TRBV19 and TRBJ1-1, the full variable domain reads DGGITQSPKYLFRKEGQNVTLSCEQNLNHDAMYWYRQDPGQGLRLIYYSQIVNDFQKGDIAEGYSVSREKKESFPLTVTSAQKNPTAFYLCASSEGGGEAFFGQGTRLTVV.

The table lists this clone with a few counts. Read sequence stops 3 residues before the CDR3 end, and the germline J gene provides the missing end. V and J are TRBV7-8 and TRBJ2-7; TRBD2 aligns across 12 bases. Germline CDR1 and CDR2: SGHVS and FQNEAQ. This CDR3 has 16 residues. V trimming: 2 bases; J trimming: 1 base; junction bases outside the gene matches: 3. CDR3: CASSLTSGRRSYEQYF. Partial CDR3 DNA: TGTGCCAGCAGCTTAACTAGCGGGAGGAGATCCTACGAG. Looking up the rest from reference TRBV7-8 and TRBJ2-7 gives the full variable domain: GAGVSQSPRYKVAKRGQDVALRCDPISGHVSLFWYQQALGQGPEFLTYFQNEAQLDKSGLPSDRFFAERPEGSVSTLKIQRTQQEDSAVYLCASSLTSGRRSYEQYFGPGTRLTVT.

This clone was seen a handful of times. The read ends 3 residues before the CDR3 terminus; that terminus is restored from the germline J gene. The chain is built from TRBV5-1 and TRBJ2-3; 15 nucleotides align to TRBD2. The germline CDR1 and CDR2 sequences are SGHRS and YFSETQ. The CDR3 covers 17 residues. Trimming removed 4 bases from V and 4 bases from J; junction bases left unmatched: 7. The CDR3 DNA, read in part, is TGCGCCAGCAGCAGAGGACTAGCGGGAGGGCAGGCAGATACG. The encoded protein is CASSRGLAGGQADT. In full, the CDR3 reads CASSRGLAGGQADTQYF.

Concerning this clone: The DNA ends 3 residues before the CDR3 does, and the rest of the CDR3 is filled in from the germline J gene. The gene calls are TRBV7-2 and TRBJ2-3, with 7 bases that match TRBD1. V gave up 5 bases and J gave up 6 bases; unmatched junction bases: 5. This CDR3 region has 13 residues. Germline loops: CDR1 SGHTA, CDR2 FQGNSA. CDR3 DNA (partial): TGTGCCAGCAGCGACAGGGTCCCCGATACG. Its protein is CASSDRVPDT. The CDR3 as a whole reads CASSDRVPDTQYF.

This clone was counted ten times or more. From the germline J gene comes the end of the CDR3, since the read stops 3 residues before it. The rearrangement uses TRBV20-1 and TRBJ1-5, with D perhaps TRBD1 (5 bases). V lost 5 bases and J 2 bases, leaving 10 bases between the germline ends. CDR3 length: 13 residues. CDR1 is DFQATT, CDR2 SNEGSKA, per germline (reference sequence). Here the CDR3 reads CSAERDGNQPQHF. The CDR3 DNA, read in part, is TGCAGTGCTGAGCGGGACGGCAATCAGCCC.

The CDR3 protein is CASSPIDREDTEAFF. The sequenced part of the CDR3 DNA is TGTGCCAGTAGTCCCATCGACAGGGAGGACACTGAA. V and J are TRBV19 and TRBJ1-1, with 7 positions matching TRBD1. Sequencing ends 3 residues short of the CDR3 end; the germline J gene provides the rest. The CDR3 consists of 15 residues. Per the germline V gene, CDR1 is LNHDA and CDR2 is SQIVND (reference sequence). V lost 5 bases to trimming and J lost 3 bases; unmatched junction nucleotides: 9.

This clone came up a few times. The read ends 3 residues early relative to the CDR3; the germline J gene fills the gap. The chain links TRBV7-3 to TRBJ1-3, with D unresolved. V was shortened by 5 bases and J by 2 bases, with 16 bases between the two germline ends. The CDR3 has 16 amino acids. CDR1 is SGHTA, CDR2 FQGTGA, per germline. Incomplete CDR3 DNA: TGTGCCAGCAGCCCAAGTAGCACCTCCGCTGGAAACACC. Residues: CASSPSSTSAGNT. In full, the CDR3 is CASSPSSTSAGNTIYF.

This clone appeared a few times. CDR3 sequence reads: CASSLTVYYGYTF. Partial CDR3 DNA: TGTGCCAGTAGTCTAACAGTATACTATGGC. The rearrangement uses TRBV19 and TRBJ1-2; D not resolved. The DNA ends 3 residues before the CDR3 does, and the rest of the CDR3 is filled in from the germline J gene. This CDR3 contains 13 residues. CDR1 and CDR2 from the germline V gene are LNHDA and SQIVND (reference sequence). V lost 5 bases, J lost 3 bases, and 10 bases lay in between. The whole variable domain, remainder taken from reference TRBV19 and TRBJ1-2, is DGGITQSPKYLFRKEGQNVTLSCEQNLNHDAMYWYRQDPGQGLRLIYYSQIVNDFQKGDIAEGYSVSREKKESFPLTVTSAQKNPTAFYLCASSLTVYYGYTFGSGTRLTVV.

This clone appeared many times. The DNA ends 3 residues before the CDR3 does, and the rest of the CDR3 is filled in from the germline J gene. The chain combines TRBV5-1 with TRBJ2-7, with unresolved D. V lost 2 bases to trimming and J lost 5 bases, with 8 bases between them. The V gene's germline CDR1 is SGHRS and CDR2 YFSETQ. This CDR3 has 12 amino acids. CDR3: CASSFPSDEQYF. CDR3 bases read: TGCGCCAGCAGCTTCCCTTCGGACGAG.

As regards this clone: The CDR3 extends 3 residues past the end of the read, so its final part is completed from the germline J gene. The rearrangement uses TRBV5-1 and TRBJ2-1; no definite D call. V lost 2 bases and J 5 bases, leaving 5 bases between the germline ends. Germline loops: CDR1 SGHRS, CDR2 YFSETQ. The CDR3 is made up of 12 amino acids. The covered CDR3 bases are TGCGCCAGCAGCTTAACTAACAATGAG. This translates into CASSLTNNE. Given in full, the CDR3 is CASSLTNNEQFF.

Only a few counts were recorded for this clone. The read stops 3 residues short of the end of the CDR3; the missing end is completed from the germline J gene. The V and J genes are TRBV7-9 and TRBJ2-5, with 7 bases fitting TRBD1. This CDR3 spans 15 amino acids. Unmatched junction bases numbered 6, after V lost 1 base and J lost 4 bases. Germline values: CDR1 SEHNR, CDR2 FQNEAQ (reference sequence). The CDR3 DNA, read in part, is TGTGCCAGCAGCTTAGGCAAGACAGGGACAGAGACC. Encoded protein: CASSLGKTGTET. The full CDR3 reads CASSLGKTGTETQYF. The entire variable domain, with the rest obtained from reference TRBV7-9 and TRBJ2-5, is as follows: DTGVSQNPRHKITKRGQNVTFRCDPISEHNRLYWYRQTLGQGPEFLTYFQNEAQLEKSRLLSDRFSAERPKGSFSTLEIQRTEQGDSAMYLCASSLGKTGTETQYFGPGTRLLVL.

A few counts support this clone. The read stops 3 residues short of the end of the CDR3; the missing end is completed from the germline J gene. The gene calls are TRBV2 and TRBJ1-3; TRBD1 matches 7 bases. The CDR3 runs 14 residues. Germline CDR1 is SNHLY and CDR2 is FYNNEI. CDR3 DNA, as far as it was read: TGTGCCAGCAGCGTCCGACAGGGCTGGTCGGAA. It specifies CASSVRQGWSE. The CDR3 in its entirety is CASSVRQGWSEIYF.

This clone was counted at least ten times. The CDR3 reads CSVGQGNTEAFF. The CDR3 bases that were read are TGCAGCGTTGGACAGGGTAATACTGAA. The V call is TRBV29-1, the J call TRBJ1-1, with 7 nucleotides matching TRBD1. The read comes to an end 3 residues before the CDR3 does, leaving the germline J gene to fill in the end. Germline values: CDR1 SQVTM, CDR2 ANQGSEA. The CDR3 extends over 12 amino acids. Trimming cost V 4 bases and J 5 bases; bases outside gene matches: 4.

Turning to this clone: The read halts 3 residues ahead of the CDR3 end, with the missing end drawn from the germline J gene. This sequence joins TRBV7-9 and TRBJ1-2; 10 nucleotides match TRBD1. The trim removed 8 bases at V and 4 bases at J, leaving 1 base unmatched. Germline V CDR1 and CDR2: SEHNR, FQNEAQ (reference sequence). This CDR3 region has 12 residues. The sequenced part of the CDR3 DNA is TGTGCCAGCCGGGACAGGGGCTATGGC. This encodes CASRDRGYG. Given in full, the CDR3 is CASRDRGYGYTF.

This clone was observed at least ten times. The CDR3 end lies 3 residues beyond the end of the read and is filled in from the germline J gene. The rearrangement joins TRBV10-3 to TRBJ1-1; a weak D match, TRBD1 (5 bases). This CDR3 region has 14 residues. Germline loops: CDR1 ENHRY, CDR2 SYGVKD. Trimming pared 6 bases from V and 2 bases from J, leaving 13 bases between. CDR3: CAIRSQGDNTEAFF. The sequenced part of the CDR3 DNA is TGTGCCATCAGAAGCCAGGGAGACAACACTGAA.